This T cell receptor (beta chain) is drawn from a study of CD8+CD57+ T cells in acquired aplastic anemia. Across the whole study: Sorted CD4+ and CD8+ cells yielded DNA averaging around 3.2 ug.

Overall study results and limits: Around 27 was the count of CD8+ CDR3 sequences that patients shared with controls. Patients versus controls showed no significant CD8+ Simpson's diversity difference.

The template used for profiling TCR beta VDJ and CDR3 was genomic DNA. TCRdb itself ran the reads through MiXCR, one entry per CDR3 protein. The sample has 150,000 to 200,000 distinct CDR3 sequences, 50% to 75% seen once. On this clonotype: Its antigen is currently unknown.

The CDR3 contains 13 residues. Trimming stripped 5 bases from V and 6 bases from J, with 14 bases between. Per the germline V gene, CDR1 is SGDLS and CDR2 is YYNGEE. The TCR was taken from a human donor in good health. The chain recombines TRBV9 with TRBJ1-1, with a tentative D call TRBD1 (5 bases). Specimen: sorted CD4+, CD8+, or CD8+CD57+ T cells (not recorded which) from PBMCs. CDR3: CASRDNISPEAFF. The CDR3 DNA is TGTGCCAGCAGGGACAACATCAGTCCTGAAGCTTTCTTT. Supplemented by reference TRBV9 and TRBJ1-1, the full variable domain reads DSGVTQTPKHLITATGQRVTLRCSPRSGDLSVYWYQQSLDQGLQFLIQYYNGEERAKGNILERFSAQQFPDLHSELNLSSLELGDSALYFCASRDNISPEAFFGQGTRLTVV.